The present TCR beta chain was sequenced within a study of CD8 T cells in Susac syndrome. Study as a whole: Patients with Susac syndrome, at blood draw, were therapy-naive, on corticosteroids, or on intravenous immunoglobulin alone.

CD8+ and CD4+ T cells taken from blood had their TCR beta sequenced. Purification of the CD8+ and CD4+ T cells relied on negative isolation, and TEMRA cells underwent FACS enrichment. V was trimmed by 0 bases and J by 5 bases, leaving 16 bases between them. The CDR3 consists of 16 residues. Germline values: CDR1 MNHEY, CDR2 SVGAGI. Random-hexamer reverse transcription was applied to roughly 0.5 to 1 ug RNA. Coverage of TCR beta CDR3 amplification by immunoSEQ multiplex PCR extended to 54 Vbeta and 13 Jbeta. TCRdb recomputed calls from the immunoSEQ multiplex PCR reads with MiXCR, one row per CDR3 protein. The sample records 120,000 or so distinct CDR3 sequences, roughly 94% being singletons.

The V and J genes are TRBV6-5 and TRBJ2-5; TRBD2 is a possible D gene (5 bases). The sequence was obtained from a human donor with Susac syndrome. Sequenced input: CD8+ T cells from PBMCs. Written as DNA, the CDR3 is TGTGCCAGCAGTTACTCGGGGTGGGGAGCCGGGGAGACCCAGTACTTC. Residues: CASSYSGWGAGETQYF.